What follows describes a single T cell receptor beta chain. The source of the sample is a study of cytomegalovirus exposure and HLA in healthy donors. Germline assignment: CDR1 SGHTA and CDR2 FQGTGA. The CDR3 has 15 residues. Trimming cost V 5 bases and J 4 bases; bases outside gene matches: 9. This PCR relied on a set of 60 Vbeta primers and 13 Jbeta primers. The assay was immunoSEQ multiplex PCR, and TCRdb's table has in-frame clones only and misses some. In the table there are 74,000 or so clones, approximately 71% of which are singletons. The gene calls are TRBV7-3 and TRBJ2-3, with 7 bases that match TRBD1. This clonotype originated in a woman aged 40 to 50 in good health and CMV-seronegative. The specimen was PBMCs. DNA of the CDR3: TGTGCCAGCAGCCCAAATTACAGGGGCTCAGATACGCAGTATTTT. It is translated as CASSPNYRGSDTQYF.